This entry describes one TCR beta chain. The sample originates from a study of shared clonotypes between healthy human individuals. Libraries were prepared by immunoSEQ multiplex PCR; TCRdb keeps only in-frame clonotypes and omits some of them. The sample lists some 2 million clones; 85% to 95% were seen once. Trimming shortened V by 0 bases and J by 6 bases, and 9 bases separated the two germline ends. The CDR3 has 13 residues. Germline V gene lookup returns CDR1 SGDLS and CDR2 YYNGEE. The specimen was naive CD4+ T cells sorted from blood. The subset denotes: CD45RA+ positively selected. V usage is TRBV9 and J usage is TRBJ1-2; D is unresolved. This sequence originates from a young man in good health. The CDR3 DNA is TGTGCCAGCAGCGTAGGAGGGAGCAATGGCTACACCTTC. Encoded protein: CASSVGGSNGYTF.